These T cell receptor beta chains were read from a single sample in a study of blood T cell repertoires in COVID-19. Repertoires were generated with immunoSEQ multiplex PCR, while TCRdb's copy carries only in-frame clones and drops some. The sample carries roughly 76,000 clones, roughly 85% recorded once. Sequencing used peripheral blood. The receptors shown here come from a man in his thirties or forties with acute or convalescent COVID-19. The CDR3 runs from the conserved cysteine through the conserved F or W. The order of the fields is clone size, V gene, D gene, J gene, CDR3 DNA, CDR3 protein. The D gene is left open where the match is weak. Size is stated for part of the rows, as once, few or many counts, or as a class when the clone is expanded.

NA	TRBV7-9	TRBD1	TRBJ1-1	TGTGCCAGCAGCTTAGTTGGGACAGGGAGGGGAACTGAAGCTTTCTTT	CASSLVGTGRGTEAFF
few	TRBV2	NA	TRBJ2-1	TGTGCCAGCAGTCCTAGCTCCTACAATGAGCAGTTCTTC	CASSPSSYNEQFF
NA	TRBV6-5	NA	TRBJ2-7	TGTGCCAGCAGGGTCAAACCAGGCTACGAGCAGTACTTC	CASRVKPGYEQYF
once	TRBV20-1	NA	TRBJ2-7	TGCAGTGCTAGTTGGCTGGCCTACGAGCAGTACTTC	CSASWLAYEQYF
NA	TRBV28	NA	TRBJ2-2	TGTGCCAGCAGTTTAAGCCCCGGGGAGCTGTTTTTT	CASSLSPGELFF
NA	TRBV5-1	NA	TRBJ2-6	TGCGCCAGCAGCCAAGGAGGTGCGGGGGCCAACGTCCTGACTTTC	CASSQGGAGANVLTF
NA	TRBV24-1	NA	TRBJ2-2	TGTGCCACCAGTGAGGGCAGGGCTGAAACCGGGGAGCTGTTTTTT	CATSEGRAETGELFF
NA	TRBV7-9	TRBD1	TRBJ1-1	TGTGCCAGCAGCCGCCCCCAGGGACAGGCTAACACTGAAGCTTTCTTT	CASSRPQGQANTEAFF
NA	TRBV19	TRBD2	TRBJ2-5	TGTGCCAGTAGTAAAGGATTTAGCGGGGGCTTCCAAGAGACCCAGTACTTC	CASSKGFSGGFQETQYF
NA	TRBV18	TRBD1	TRBJ2-5	TGTGCCAGCTCACCACGACAGGGCCAAGAGACCCAGTACTTC	CASSPRQGQETQYF
NA	TRBV3-1/TRBV3-2	NA	TRBJ2-1	TGTGCCAGCAGCCAAGGCGAGTGGAGCAATGAGCAGTTCTTC	CASSQGEWSNEQFF
NA	TRBV5-1	NA	TRBJ2-3	TGCGCCAGCAGCTTTTTTGACAGCTCCACAGATACGCAGTATTTT	CASSFFDSSTDTQYF
NA	TRBV10-2	TRBD2	TRBJ2-2	TGCGCCAGCCGACTAGCGAACGGGGAGCTGTTTTTT	CASRLANGELFF
NA	TRBV3-1/TRBV3-2	NA	TRBJ2-2	TGTGCCAGCAGCCAAGATCGCCAGGTTGGGAACACCGGGGAGCTGTTTTTT	CASSQDRQVGNTGELFF
NA	TRBV5-4	TRBD2	TRBJ2-2	TGTGCCAGCAGCTTGAGCGGGAGGGACACCGGGGAGCTGTTTTTT	CASSLSGRDTGELFF
NA	TRBV28	TRBD1	TRBJ2-1	TGTGCCAGCAGTTTCTTCGGACAGGGTAATAGTGAGCAGTTCTTC	CASSFFGQGNSEQFF